These T cell receptor beta chains were read from a single sample in a study of blood T cells in healthy people across ages. MiXCR, applied by TCRdb to the 5' RACE reads, yields one record per CDR3 protein. The table has 550,000 to 750,000 distinct CDR3 sequences, 20% to 25% seen once. The sample was blood. The receptors shown here come from a man in his 70s in good health. Each CDR3 is given with its conserved first and last residue. The D gene is left open where the match is weak. The listing skips clone size in some rows; elsewhere it reads once, few, many or a size class.

size: few
J: TRBJ1-6
V: TRBV28
D: .
DNA: TGTGCCAGCAGTTTAATGAACTCCTATAATTCACCCCTCCACTTT
CDR3: CASSLMNSYNSPLHF

size: many
J: TRBJ2-4
V: TRBV28
D: .
DNA: TGTGCCAGCAGGGACAGCAAAAACATTCAGTACTTC
CDR3: CASRDSKNIQYF

size: few
J: TRBJ2-2
V: TRBV10-3
D: TRBD2
DNA: TGTGCCATCACAACTAGCGGGAGTGCCACCGGGGAGCTGTTTTTT
CDR3: CAITTSGSATGELFF

size: many
J: TRBJ2-7
V: TRBV28
D: TRBD2
DNA: TGTGCCAGCAGTCTGCGGACTAGCGGGAGGGGTGGTGAGCAGTACTTC
CDR3: CASSLRTSGRGGEQYF

size: few
J: TRBJ2-1
V: TRBV5-4
D: .
DNA: TGTGCCAGCAGCTTGGCCGGCGCCCGGAGCTCCTACAATGAGCAGTTCTTC
CDR3: CASSLAGARSSYNEQFF

size: many
J: TRBJ2-7
V: TRBV18
D: .
DNA: TGTGCCAGCTCAAGACAGAGCTCCTACGAGCAGTACTTC
CDR3: CASSRQSSYEQYF

size: few
J: TRBJ1-1
V: TRBV30
D: .
DNA: TGTGCCTGGAGCGAAGCTCAATTAAACACTGAAGCTTTCTTT
CDR3: CAWSEAQLNTEAFF

size: .
J: TRBJ2-7
V: TRBV10-3
D: .
DNA: TGTGCCATCAGTGAAGTTACCGACGAGCAGTACTTC
CDR3: CAISEVTDEQYF

size: many
J: TRBJ2-1
V: TRBV12-5
D: TRBD2
DNA: TGTGCTAGTGGTTTGTATAGCGGGAGTCTCTACAATGAGCAGTTCTTC
CDR3: CASGLYSGSLYNEQFF

size: few
J: TRBJ2-5
V: TRBV2
D: TRBD1
DNA: TGTGCCAGCAGTGTCGGTCTAAGGACAGGGGGCGAGACCCAGTACTTC
CDR3: CASSVGLRTGGETQYF

size: .
J: TRBJ1-1
V: TRBV7-2
D: .
DNA: TGTGCCAGCAGCCCGGATGGCGGGGGCGGGAACACTGAAGCTTTCTTT
CDR3: CASSPDGGGGNTEAFF

size: few
J: TRBJ2-3
V: TRBV2
D: .
DNA: TGTGCCAGCAGGAACAGATTCACAGATACGCAGTATTTT
CDR3: CASRNRFTDTQYF

size: few
J: TRBJ2-3
V: TRBV6-1
D: TRBD2
DNA: TGTGCCAGCAGTAGATCTAGCGGGAGTCACCCAGATACGCAGTATTTT
CDR3: CASSRSSGSHPDTQYF

size: few
J: TRBJ2-5
V: TRBV12-3/TRBV12-4
D: .
DNA: TGTGCCAGCAGTTTCAGCACCAGGGGCGTACAAGAGACCCAGTACTTC
CDR3: CASSFSTRGVQETQYF

size: .
J: TRBJ2-3
V: TRBV20-1
D: .
DNA: TGCAGTGCCGGGCCCGGGACAGATACGCAGTATTTT
CDR3: CSAGPGTDTQYF

size: .
J: TRBJ2-5
V: TRBV7-2
D: .
DNA: TGTGCCAGCAGCTTAGGTGGGGGGCCGCAAGAGACCCAGTACTTC
CDR3: CASSLGGGPQETQYF

size: few
J: TRBJ2-2
V: TRBV29-1
D: TRBD2
DNA: TGCAGCGGAGTTAGCGGGAGGGCGAACACCGGGGAGCTGTTTTTT
CDR3: CSGVSGRANTGELFF

size: few
J: TRBJ1-2
V: TRBV28
D: .
DNA: TGTGCCAGCAGCTTTTTAGAAGCTAACTATGGCTACACCTTC
CDR3: CASSFLEANYGYTF

size: few
J: TRBJ2-1
V: TRBV4-1
D: TRBD2
DNA: TGCGCCAGCAGCCAAGAGGGGAGGGATGAGCAGTTCTTC
CDR3: CASSQEGRDEQFF

size: .
J: TRBJ2-2
V: TRBV7-8
D: TRBD2
DNA: TGTGCCAGCAGCATACGGGGGGTAGCGGGAGAAACCGGGGAGCTGTTTTTT
CDR3: CASSIRGVAGETGELFF

size: few
J: TRBJ2-7
V: TRBV13
D: .
DNA: TGTGCCAGCAGCTTAGGCCGGGGAAACTACGAGCAGTACTTC
CDR3: CASSLGRGNYEQYF

size: few
J: TRBJ2-7
V: TRBV15
D: .
DNA: TGTGCCACCAGCGGCTCGTCCTACGAGCAGTACTTC
CDR3: CATSGSSYEQYF

size: .
J: TRBJ1-6
V: TRBV6-1
D: .
DNA: TGTGCCAGCAGTGAATCTTTGCGCCTCCACTTT
CDR3: CASSESLRLHF